The present T cell receptor beta chain was sequenced within a study of monozygotic twins with inflammatory bowel disease. General study points: No difference in repertoire similarity was seen between concordant and discordant twins, possibly because power was limited. Compared with healthy twins, IBD patients shared fewer clonotypes with others, especially with disease activity. In the analysis, different T cell subtypes could not be told apart. The authors note that differing immunosuppressive treatments may have added variability to patient repertoires.

Turning to this clonotype: Antigen specificity is unknown.

Germline values: CDR1 MDHEN, CDR2 SYDVKM. The CDR3 extends over 16 amino acids. Reanalyzing the 5' RACE reads, TCRdb keeps one entry per CDR3 protein, without DNA. The sample table includes approximately 330,000 distinct CDR3 sequences. The chain uses TRBV28 and TRBJ2-1; lacking DNA, the TRBD2 call made by TCRdb goes unchecked. What was sequenced was blood. The receptor was isolated from a human donor with ulcerative colitis or Crohn's disease, or a healthy co-twin of an affected twin (not recorded which). CDR3 sequence: CASSGLAGDLFNEQFF.